The clone carrying this T cell receptor (beta chain) is a singleton in its sample. V was pared by 1 base and J by 6 bases, with 13 bases between. The germline V gene has CDR1 SGHRS and CDR2 YFSETQ. The CDR3 has 15 amino acids. This sample was taken from a study of blood T cell repertoires in COVID-19. On the study more broadly: Material from acute and convalescent COVID-19 was sourced from the United States, Italy and Spain. PBMCs, B-cell-depleted T cells, or T cells provided the cDNA or gDNA that made up the material.

In the original workflow: Amplification with reference gene primers provided the estimates of nucleated cell counts. Assay used: immunoSEQ multiplex PCR; TCRdb lists only in-frame clones, some missing. Clone size and V and J calls were adopted from that table, with D and trimming inferred from the DNA. Counted here are about 70,000 clones, 80% to 90% occurring once; the ten biggest clones make up approximately 11%. Sequencing was carried out using peripheral blood. The receptor was derived from a young woman with acute or convalescent COVID-19. This chain uses TRBV5-1 with TRBJ1-4; possibly TRBD1 for D (5 bases). CDR3 in DNA: TGCGCCAGCAGCTTGCGGGGGAGGAGGGATGAAAAACTGTTTTTT. Its translation: CASSLRGRRDEKLFF. Full variable domain (missing parts from reference TRBV5-1 and TRBJ1-4): KAGVTQTPRYLIKTRGQQVTLSCSPISGHRSVSWYQQTPGQGLQFLFEYFSETQRNKGNFPGRFSGRQFSNSRSEMNVSTLELGDSALYLCASSLRGRRDEKLFFGSGTQLSVL.